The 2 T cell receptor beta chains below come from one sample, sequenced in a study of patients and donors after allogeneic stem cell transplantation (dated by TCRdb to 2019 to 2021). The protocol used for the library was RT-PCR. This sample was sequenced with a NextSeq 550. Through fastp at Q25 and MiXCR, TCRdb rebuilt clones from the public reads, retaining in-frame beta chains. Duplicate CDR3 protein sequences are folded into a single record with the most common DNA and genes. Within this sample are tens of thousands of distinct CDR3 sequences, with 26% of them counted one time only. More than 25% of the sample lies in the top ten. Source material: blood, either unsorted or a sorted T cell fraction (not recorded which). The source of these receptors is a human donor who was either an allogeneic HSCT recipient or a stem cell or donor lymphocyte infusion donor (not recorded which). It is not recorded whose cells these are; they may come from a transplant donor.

The DNA for the CDR3 is TGCGCCAGCACTATAGGGCTAGGACCCTACGAGCAGTACTTC. Amino acids: CASTIGLGPYEQYF. This chain uses TRBV5-1 with TRBJ2-7; unclear D gene. This CDR3 is 14 amino acids long. CDR1 SGHRS and CDR2 YFSETQ come from the germline V gene. V was cut by 6 bases and J by 2 bases, with 15 bases left in between.

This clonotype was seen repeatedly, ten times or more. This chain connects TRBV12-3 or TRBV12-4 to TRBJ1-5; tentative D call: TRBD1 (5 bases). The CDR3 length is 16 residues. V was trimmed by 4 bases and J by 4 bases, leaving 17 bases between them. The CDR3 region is CASSSLRGGWNQPQHF. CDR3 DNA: TGTGCCAGCAGTTCCCTCCGGGGGGGGTGGAATCAGCCCCAGCATTTT.